The 22 T cell receptor beta chains presented below share a single source sample, sequenced in a study of T cells in Graves' hyperthyroidism and ophthalmopathy. RNA transcripts yielded amplified TCR beta CDR3 regions. The HTBI set primed first-round TCR CDR3 RT-PCR. MiXCR, run by TCRdb on the multiplex PCR reads, gives a single entry per CDR3 protein. Of over 500,000 distinct CDR3 sequences listed, around 43% were seen once; the top ten hold about two fifths. Sequencing was done on a sample of peripheral blood or thyroid tissue (not recorded which). The receptors were sampled from an adult woman with Graves' disease, either hyperthyroidism or ophthalmopathy (not recorded which).

This clonotype was counted at least ten times. The V call is TRBV19, the J call TRBJ2-2; 7 bases agree with TRBD1. Germline CDR1 reads LNHDA; CDR2 reads SQIVND (reference sequence). The ends lost 9 bases at V and 6 bases at J; junction bases unmatched: 10. The CDR3 covers 14 residues. This CDR3 reads CASRRQGAAGELFF. CDR3 coding DNA: TGTGCCAGCCGCCGACAGGGAGCCGCCGGGGAGCTGTTTTTT.

In the case of this clonotype: This may be a read error: a much more frequent sequence differs by one nucleotide. The chain employs TRBV24-1 and TRBJ2-6; D remains unclear. Germline assignment: CDR1 KGHDR and CDR2 SFDVKD. The CDR3 length is 16 residues. CDR3 in DNA: TGTGCCACCAGTGATGGCACCATCTCTGGGACCAACGTCCTGACTTTC. Protein sequence: CATSDGTISGTNVLTF.

V and J are TRBV5-1 and TRBJ2-5, with D perhaps TRBD1 (6 bases). Germline CDR1 is SGHRS and CDR2 is YFSETQ. Trimming removed 5 bases at V and 2 bases at J, with 10 bases between. The CDR3 spans 13 residues. The CDR3 here is CASRPTGQETQYF. In nucleotides, the CDR3 is TGCGCCAGCAGACCAACAGGGCAAGAGACCCAGTACTTC.

This clonotype was seen repeatedly, ten times or more. This chain uses TRBV4-1 with TRBJ1-3, with D perhaps matching TRBD1 (5 bases). From germline, CDR1 is MGHRA and CDR2 YSYEKL. The CDR3 loop spans 15 amino acids. The germline V and J ends were trimmed by 1 base and 2 bases, with 9 bases remaining between them. The DNA for the CDR3 is TGCGCCAGCAGCCAAGTAACAGGAGCTGGAAACACCATATATTTT. It encodes CASSQVTGAGNTIYF.

This clonotype was detected many times. The rearrangement joins TRBV11-2 to TRBJ2-2; D is undetermined. Trimming took off 5 bases at V and 8 bases at J, with 12 bases between the two ends. The CDR3 length is 13 residues. Germline CDR1 reads SGHAT; CDR2 reads FQNNGV. CDR3 loop: CASSRQVGGELFF. CDR3 in DNA: TGTGCCAGCAGCCGACAAGTCGGTGGGGAGCTGTTTTTT. Full variable domain (outside the CDR3, taken from reference TRBV11-2 and TRBJ2-2): EAGVAQSPRYKIIEKRQSVAFWCNPISGHATLYWYQQILGQGPKLLIQFQNNGVVDDSQLPKDRFSAERLKGVDSTLKIQPAKLEDSAVYLCASSRQVGGELFFGEGSRLTVL.

This clonotype occurred once. The V gene is TRBV7-6, the J gene TRBJ2-7; no firm D call. V was trimmed by 0 bases and J by 2 bases, leaving 8 bases between them. CDR1 and CDR2 (germline): SGHVS, FNYEAQ. This CDR3 is built from 14 residues. CDR3 nucleotides: TGTGCCAGCAGCTTAGCGGGTGAAACCTACGAGCAGTACTTC. Translation gives CASSLAGETYEQYF.

Many counts were recorded for this clonotype. V and J are TRBV15 and TRBJ2-6; 10 bases match TRBD1. Germline V lookup: CDR1 LNHNV, CDR2 YYDKDF (reference sequence). The CDR3 has 18 amino acids. J lost 2 bases, V lost 0 bases, and 4 bases had no gene match. Here the CDR3 reads CATSRDRQGAPGANVLTF. The DNA of the CDR3 is TGTGCCACCAGCAGAGATCGACAGGGGGCGCCTGGGGCCAACGTCCTGACTTTC.

The chain employs TRBV12-3 or TRBV12-4 and TRBJ2-7; D possibly matches TRBD1 or TRBD2 (6 bases each). This CDR3 has 14 amino acids. Trimming removed 5 bases from V and 2 bases from J, with 13 bases in between. This CDR3 reads CASSPRGPPYEQYF. As DNA, the CDR3 is TGTGCCAGCAGTCCACGGGGGCCTCCCTACGAGCAGTACTTC.

The rearrangement joins TRBV29-1 to TRBJ2-7; the D gene is possibly TRBD2 (7 bases). V lost 8 bases to trimming and J lost 2 bases, with 16 bases between them. The CDR3 totals 13 residues. Germline CDR1 and CDR2: SQVTM and ANQGSEA. CDR3 bases: TGCAGCTTTGGCGGGGGCCCTACCTACGAGCAGTACTTC. Translated, it gives CSFGGGPTYEQYF.

This clonotype was seen ten or more times. The rearrangement links TRBV5-1 to TRBJ1-4, with D maybe TRBD1 (5 bases). V was cut by 4 bases and J by 8 bases, with 21 bases left in between. Germline CDR1 reads SGHRS; CDR2 reads YFSETQ. The length of the CDR3 is 16 residues. Here the CDR3 reads CASSPGVRPREEKLFF. CDR3 DNA sequence: TGCGCCAGCAGCCCGGGGGTCCGGCCACGGGAAGAAAAACTGTTTTTT.

The chain couples TRBV25-1 to TRBJ1-2, with D hard to call. Looked up from germline, CDR1 is MGHDK and CDR2 is SYGVNS. V was shortened by 3 bases and J by 4 bases, with 15 bases between the two germline ends. The CDR3 totals 15 residues. CDR3 nucleotides: TGTGCCAGCAGTGAGTCTGGTCGAAAGCTCTATGGCTACACCTTC. Residues: CASSESGRKLYGYTF.

In its sample, this clonotype was seen many times. The V gene is TRBV20-1, the J gene TRBJ1-2, with D hard to call. Per the germline V gene, CDR1 is DFQATT and CDR2 is SNEGSKA (reference sequence). This CDR3 is 14 amino acids long. V was trimmed by 5 bases and J by 0 bases, leaving 13 bases between them. CDR3 in amino acids: CSASNPGANYGYTF. The CDR3 DNA sequence: TGCAGTGCTTCCAACCCAGGAGCTAACTATGGCTACACCTTC.

This clonotype came up once. The rearrangement joins TRBV20-1 to TRBJ1-2; D is perhaps TRBD1 (5 bases). Germline assignment: CDR1 DFQATT and CDR2 SNEGSKA (reference sequence). V lost 2 bases and J lost 6, with 16 bases in between. The length of the CDR3 is 14 residues. DNA of the CDR3: TGCAGTGCTAGAAGGTGGACAAATCGGCATGGCTACACCTTC. Amino acids: CSARRWTNRHGYTF.

The V and J genes are TRBV24-1 and TRBJ1-3, with D hard to call. Trimming removed 5 bases from V and 4 bases from J, with 11 bases in between. CDR3 length equals 14 residues. Germline V CDR1 and CDR2: KGHDR, SFDVKD. The CDR3 DNA reads TGTGCCACCAGTGGGAGGACTAGCGGAAACACCATATATTTT. Protein: CATSGRTSGNTIYF.

The chain carries TRBV25-1 and TRBJ1-1; 10 bases agree with TRBD1. CDR1 and CDR2 (germline): MGHDK, SYGVNS. The CDR3 contains 13 residues. The J segment lost 3 bases and the V segment lost 8 bases, leaving 3 bases of the junction unmatched. CDR3 sequence: CASGDRGYTEAFF. The DNA for the CDR3 is TGTGCCAGCGGGGACAGGGGTTACACTGAAGCTTTCTTT.

The chain combines TRBV4-3 with TRBJ2-5; 10 bases align to TRBD2. The V segment lost 3 bases and the J segment 3 bases; nucleotides outside the gene matches: 7. From germline, CDR1 is LGHNA and CDR2 YSLEER. The CDR3 totals 16 residues. Written as DNA, the CDR3 is TGCGCCAGCAGCCACTTCAGCGGGAGGGCCGAAGAGACCCAGTACTTC. Its protein is CASSHFSGRAEETQYF.

V and J are TRBV7-9 and TRBJ2-1; D remains unclear. The germline V and J ends were trimmed by 1 base and 0 bases, with 13 bases remaining between them. The germline V gene encodes CDR1 SEHNR and CDR2 FQNEAQ (reference sequence). The CDR3 extends over 17 amino acids. CDR3 bases: TGTGCCAGCAGCTTAGGGCTAGGCCTAAGCTCCTACAATGAGCAGTTCTTC. It translates to CASSLGLGLSSYNEQFF.

Comments on this clonotype: This may stem from a read error, because a much larger clone lies one nucleotide away. The chain has TRBV7-9 and TRBJ1-5; D is unclear. V was shortened by 5 bases and J by 0 bases, with 8 bases between the two germline ends. This CDR3 contains 14 residues. Germline values: CDR1 SEHNR, CDR2 FQNEAQ (reference sequence). The CDR3 coding sequence is TGTGCCAGCAGCCCACAGTATAGCAATCAGCCCCAGCATTTT. It specifies CASSPQYSNQPQHF.

The J gene is TRBJ1-6, the V gene TRBV12-3 or TRBV12-4; D is unclear. The germline V and J ends were trimmed by 7 bases and 8 bases, with 18 bases remaining between them. This CDR3 is built from 15 residues. This CDR3 is CASTRGLAGYSPLHF. In DNA, the CDR3 is TGTGCCAGCACCCGCGGGTTGGCAGGCTATTCACCCCTCCACTTT.

This clonotype showed up just a few times. The chain joins TRBV6-5 to TRBJ1-1; D unclear. Trimming shortened V by 8 bases and J by 0 bases, and 10 bases separated the two germline ends. The germline gives CDR1 MNHEY, CDR2 SVGAGI. This CDR3 is 13 amino acids long. CDR3 sequence: CASGGGLNTEAFF. The CDR3 coding sequence is TGTGCCAGCGGTGGAGGCTTGAACACTGAAGCTTTCTTT.

The chain combines TRBV7-2 with TRBJ1-4; the D is unclear. CDR3 length equals 14 residues. CDR1 is SGHTA and CDR2 is FQGNSA in the germline V gene. Trimming took 5 bases from V and 7 from J, leaving 14 bases between them. The CDR3 loop reads CASSTTGMSEKLFF. CDR3 nucleotides: TGTGCCAGCAGCACAACGGGAATGAGTGAAAAACTGTTTTTT.

This sequence joins TRBV9 and TRBJ2-6; 8 bases align to TRBD1. Germline trimming cut 4 bases from V and 1 base from J; bases unmatched to any gene: 7. The germline V gene has CDR1 SGDLS and CDR2 YYNGEE. There are 17 residues in the CDR3. Here the CDR3 DNA reads TGTGCCAGCAGCCCACAGGGGGTCCCTTCTGGGGCCAACGTCCTGACTTTC. As protein: CASSPQGVPSGANVLTF. Complete variable domain (other parts from reference TRBV9 and TRBJ2-6): DSGVTQTPKHLITATGQRVTLRCSPRSGDLSVYWYQQSLDQGLQFLIQYYNGEERAKGNILERFSAQQFPDLHSELNLSSLELGDSALYFCASSPQGVPSGANVLTFGAGSRLTVL.